These T cell receptor beta chains were read from a single sample in a study of shared clonotypes between healthy human individuals. The repertoire was sequenced with immunoSEQ multiplex PCR; TCRdb's copy has only in-frame clones and lacks some. The table lists about 2.1 million clones, 90% to 95% of them singletons. Sequencing input: naive CD8+ T cells from PBMCs. These receptors came from a man aged 18-30 years in good health. Some clones in this sample may be carry-over from other donors' samples. CDR3s include the opening cysteine and the closing phenylalanine or tryptophan. The D gene is left open where the match is weak. Expanded clones get a size class; other rows say once, few or many, or leave the size out.

TRBJ1-5	TRBV4-3	-	-	CASSRFWTSNQPQHF	TGCGCCAGCAGCCGATTCTGGACTAGCAATCAGCCCCAGCATTTT
TRBJ1-1	TRBV18	-	-	CASSPPLRPNTEAFF	TGTGCCAGCTCACCACCCCTCAGACCGAACACTGAAGCTTTCTTT
TRBJ2-7	TRBV5-1	-	TRBD2	CASKLAGGSYEQYF	TGCGCCAGTAAACTAGCGGGAGGTTCCTACGAGCAGTACTTC
TRBJ2-3	TRBV28	-	-	CASSFCVRCTDTQYF	TGTGCCAGCAGTTTTTGTGTCAGATGCACAGATACGCAGTATTTT
TRBJ2-1	TRBV27	-	-	CASRAVSSYNEQFF	TGTGCCAGCAGAGCGGTGAGCTCCTACAATGAGCAGTTCTTC
TRBJ2-1	TRBV13	-	-	CASSFGGPRSEQFF	TGTGCCAGCAGCTTCGGAGGGCCACGGTCCGAGCAGTTCTTC
TRBJ2-7	TRBV18	-	TRBD2	CASSPAGLAGVFYEQYF	TGTGCCAGCTCACCAGCCGGACTAGCGGGAGTCTTTTACGAGCAGTACTTC
TRBJ2-1	TRBV15	-	TRBD2	CATSRGFTGTSLANEQFF	TGTGCCACCAGCAGAGGATTCACCGGGACTAGCCTTGCCAATGAGCAGTTCTTC
TRBJ2-7	TRBV7-9	-	TRBD1	CASSVLDRGSYEQYF	TGTGCCAGCAGCGTGCTGGACAGGGGTTCGTACGAGCAGTACTTC
TRBJ1-3	TRBV29-1	-	TRBD1	CSVQDRGLGNTIYF	TGCAGCGTACAAGACAGGGGGCTTGGAAACACCATATATTTT
TRBJ2-7	TRBV11-2	-	TRBD2	CASSSAGEVYEQYF	TGTGCCAGCAGCTCGGCGGGGGAAGTGTACGAGCAGTACTTC
TRBJ2-2	TRBV19	-	-	CASMNGPGELFF	TGTGCCAGTATGAATGGGCCCGGGGAGCTGTTTTTT
TRBJ2-3	TRBV27	-	TRBD2	CASSLASGSPDTQYF	TGTGCCAGCAGTTTGGCTAGCGGGAGCCCAGATACGCAGTATTTT
TRBJ2-3	TRBV7-9	-	TRBD2	CASSSPPGLAGRLTDTQYF	TGTGCCAGCAGCTCCCCTCCCGGACTAGCGGGAAGACTCACAGATACGCAGTATTTT
TRBJ2-2	TRBV30	-	-	CAWTEGGLNTGELFF	TGTGCCTGGACCGAGGGGGGGTTGAACACCGGGGAGCTGTTTTTT
TRBJ1-1	TRBV7-3	few	-	CASSPQGGEAFF	TGTGCCAGCAGCCCCCAAGGGGGTGAAGCTTTCTTT
TRBJ2-1	TRBV9	-	TRBD1	CASSGQTGVAYNEQFF	TGTGCCAGCAGCGGCCAAACAGGGGTGGCGTACAATGAGCAGTTCTTC
TRBJ1-4	TRBV7-8	once	-	CASSLVLGLPNEKLFF	TGTGCCAGCAGCCTCGTTTTAGGGCTACCTAATGAAAAACTGTTTTTT
TRBJ2-7	TRBV5-1	-	-	CASSFWSGAGYEQYF	TGCGCCAGCAGCTTTTGGTCGGGGGCAGGTTACGAGCAGTACTTC
TRBJ2-1	TRBV6-6	-	-	CASSSLRGDYNEQFF	TGTGCCAGCAGTTCCTTAAGGGGGGACTACAATGAGCAGTTCTTC
TRBJ1-2	TRBV6-1	-	TRBD1	CASMNRGFYGYTF	TGTGCCAGCATGAACAGGGGGTTTTATGGCTACACCTTC
TRBJ2-7	TRBV6-5	once	-	CASGLSGTDSYEQYF	TGTGCCAGCGGCCTTTCCGGGACCGATTCCTACGAGCAGTACTTC
TRBJ2-7	TRBV7-9	-	-	CASSLGRGASYEQYF	TGTGCCAGCAGCTTAGGTAGGGGGGCCTCCTACGAGCAGTACTTC
TRBJ1-4	TRBV5-1	-	-	CASSLVGIREKLFF	TGCGCCAGCAGCTTAGTCGGGATACGAGAAAAACTGTTTTTT
TRBJ2-7	TRBV27	-	TRBD1	CASSRDRGRSIYEQYF	TGTGCCAGCAGTCGGGACAGGGGGCGTTCGATTTACGAGCAGTACTTC
TRBJ2-5	TRBV7-9	-	-	CASSRGPGGLETQYF	TGTGCCAGCAGCCGAGGGCCCGGGGGATTGGAGACCCAGTACTTC
TRBJ2-2	TRBV19	-	TRBD1	CASSPDRGSTGELFF	TGTGCCAGTAGCCCCGACAGGGGGAGCACCGGGGAGCTGTTTTTT
TRBJ2-7	TRBV11-2	-	-	CASSLGLYEQYF	TGTGCCAGCAGCTTGGGGCTCTACGAGCAGTACTTC
TRBJ1-5	TRBV19	-	-	CASRQGGSQPQHF	TGTGCCAGTAGGCAAGGGGGGTCTCAGCCCCAGCATTTT
TRBJ1-2	TRBV27	-	TRBD1	CASSLSWGDRASYGYTF	TGTGCCAGCAGTTTATCGTGGGGGGACAGGGCGAGCTATGGCTACACCTTC
TRBJ2-7	TRBV5-8	-	-	CASSFLVGTLGYEQYF	TGTGCCAGCAGCTTTCTTGTTGGGACCCTCGGCTACGAGCAGTACTTC
TRBJ2-6	TRBV27	-	-	CASSFVKVSGANVLTF	TGTGCCAGCAGTTTCGTGAAGGTCTCCGGGGCCAACGTCCTGACTTTC
TRBJ2-2	TRBV7-9	-	-	CASSLVQGPAGELFF	TGTGCCAGCAGCTTAGTCCAGGGGCCCGCCGGGGAGCTGTTTTTT
TRBJ1-2	TRBV13	-	TRBD1	CASSLGRGSYGYTF	TGTGCCAGCAGCTTAGGCAGGGGGTCCTATGGCTACACCTTC
TRBJ1-4	TRBV5-8	-	-	CASSLVEDRATNEKLFF	TGTGCCAGCAGCTTGGTTGAGGACCGCGCAACTAATGAAAAACTGTTTTTT
TRBJ2-3	TRBV28	-	-	CASSVRADTQYF	TGTGCCAGCAGTGTCAGGGCAGATACGCAGTATTTT
TRBJ2-2	TRBV7-9	-	-	CASTPPGDMSNTGELFF	TGTGCCAGCACCCCTCCCGGGGACATGTCGAACACCGGGGAGCTGTTTTTT
TRBJ2-7	TRBV7-9	-	TRBD1	CASSAWDRNYEQYF	TGTGCCAGCAGCGCTTGGGACAGGAACTACGAGCAGTACTTC
TRBJ2-1	TRBV7-6	-	-	CASSLEGSRGNEQFF	TGTGCCAGCAGCTTAGAAGGTTCACGCGGGAATGAGCAGTTCTTC
TRBJ2-7	TRBV15	-	-	CATSRGGGATYEQYF	TGTGCCACCAGCAGAGGTGGAGGGGCAACCTACGAGCAGTACTTC
TRBJ2-3	TRBV27	-	-	CASGVGVSTDTQYF	TGTGCCAGCGGGGTCGGGGTTAGCACAGATACGCAGTATTTT
TRBJ2-7	TRBV6-5	-	-	CASTTTDSHEQYF	TGTGCCAGCACCACAACGGACAGCCACGAGCAGTACTTC
TRBJ2-7	TRBV10-1	-	-	CASSEGITYEQYF	TGCGCCAGCAGTGAGGGGATTACCTACGAGCAGTACTTC
TRBJ2-7	TRBV9	-	-	CASSVAEGHLEQYF	TGTGCCAGCAGCGTAGCTGAGGGGCACCTCGAGCAGTACTTC
TRBJ1-4	TRBV11-2	-	-	CASSSHQDSNEKLFF	TGTGCCAGCAGCTCGCACCAGGACAGCAATGAAAAACTGTTTTTT
TRBJ1-4	TRBV15	-	-	CATSGRRGRAAEKLFF	TGTGCCACCAGCGGACGCCGCGGCAGGGCCGCTGAAAAACTGTTTTTT
TRBJ2-2	TRBV19	-	-	CASSPLGGTGELFF	TGTGCCAGTAGTCCTTTAGGAGGGACCGGGGAGCTGTTTTTT
TRBJ2-7	TRBV9	-	TRBD2	CASSGLAETYEQYF	TGTGCCAGCAGCGGTCTAGCGGAAACCTACGAGCAGTACTTC
TRBJ2-3	TRBV4-2	-	TRBD2	CASSQAWREGRVWTDTQYF	TGTGCCAGCAGCCAAGCCTGGCGGGAGGGCCGGGTATGGACAGATACGCAGTATTTT
TRBJ2-1	TRBV7-9	-	TRBD2	CASSFAVAGGPYNEQFF	TGTGCCAGCAGCTTCGCGGTAGCGGGAGGTCCCTACAATGAGCAGTTCTTC
TRBJ2-4	TRBV27	-	TRBD2	CASSLLLAGGPGNIQYF	TGTGCCAGCAGTTTATTACTAGCGGGAGGGCCTGGAAACATTCAGTACTTC
TRBJ2-7	TRBV10-3	-	TRBD1	CAISEQGAGDEQYF	TGTGCCATCAGTGAGCAGGGGGCGGGTGACGAGCAGTACTTC
TRBJ2-7	TRBV27	-	TRBD1	CASSTDRAGEQYF	TGTGCCAGCAGTACCGACAGGGCCGGCGAGCAGTACTTC
TRBJ2-7	TRBV27	-	-	CASSSGSSYEQYF	TGTGCCAGCAGTTCCGGCAGTTCCTACGAGCAGTACTTC
TRBJ2-1	TRBV4-1	-	-	CASSQDDTGWGNEQFF	TGCGCCAGCAGCCAAGATGACACAGGGTGGGGCAATGAGCAGTTCTTC